Below, one T cell receptor beta chain is given with its context. This sample stems from a study of blood T cell repertoires in COVID-19. Across the study: Sample material is recorded as cDNA or gDNA derived from T cells, B-cell-depleted T cells, or PBMCs.

V was clipped by 1 base and J by 5 bases, with 15 bases between them. Germline-derived CDR1 and CDR2 are SGHRS and YFSETQ. CDR3 size: 15 residues. As processed by the authors: Scientists estimated how many nucleated cells there were by amplifying reference gene primers. Libraries were prepared by immunoSEQ multiplex PCR; TCRdb keeps only in-frame clonotypes and omits some of them. V and J calls and clone size are as listed in that table; D and trimming were resolved from the DNA. The data show around 190,000 clones, with about 80% seen just once and 8.6% held by the top ten. Sample: peripheral blood. The J gene is TRBJ2-5, the V gene TRBV5-1; maybe TRBD1 (6 bases). The source is a woman aged 50 to 60 with active or convalescent COVID-19. The CDR3 loop reads CASSLSLGARETQYF. The CDR3 bases are TGCGCCAGCAGCTTGTCCCTGGGGGCGCGGGAGACCCAGTACTTC.